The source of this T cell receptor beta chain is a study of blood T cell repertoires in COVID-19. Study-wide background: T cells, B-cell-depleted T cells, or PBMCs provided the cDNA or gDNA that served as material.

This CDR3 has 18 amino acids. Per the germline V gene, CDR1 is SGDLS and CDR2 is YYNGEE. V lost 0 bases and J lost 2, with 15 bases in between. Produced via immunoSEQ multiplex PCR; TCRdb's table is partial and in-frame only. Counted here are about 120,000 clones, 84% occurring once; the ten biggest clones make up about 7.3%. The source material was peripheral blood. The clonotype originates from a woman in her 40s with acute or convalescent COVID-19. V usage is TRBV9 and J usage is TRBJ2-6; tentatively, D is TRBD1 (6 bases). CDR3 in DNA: TGTGCCAGCAGCGTAGGAATGGGGGCGCAAGCTGGGGCCAACGTCCTGACTTTC. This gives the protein CASSVGMGAQAGANVLTF.